Listed below are T cell receptor beta chains from one sample, sequenced in a study of read filtering for tumor transcriptome and immune sequencing. One entry per CDR3 protein, called by TCRdb with MiXCR from the reads. Counted here are 85,000 or so distinct CDR3 sequences, 9% to 15% occurring once; the ten biggest clones make up more than 12%. Material for sequencing was a population of CD138-negative cells sorted from bone marrow. Every receptor here comes from a donor at least 40 years old with multiple myeloma. CDR3s include the opening cysteine and the closing phenylalanine or tryptophan. A D gene is named only where the DNA matches it firmly. Not all rows give a size; the values are once, few, many and, for expanded clones, a class.

d_call,v_call,clone_size,j_call,cdr3_aa,cdr3_nt
TRBD1,TRBV10-3,many,TRBJ2-1,CATRQGGARNEQFF,TGTGCCACCCGACAGGGGGGAGCGAGGAATGAGCAGTTCTTC
TRBD2,TRBV27,NA,TRBJ2-7,CASGPGLAVASYEQYF,TGTGCCAGCGGACCGGGACTAGCGGTCGCTTCCTACGAGCAGTACTTC
NA,TRBV2,many,TRBJ1-5,CASSAGEDQPQHF,TGTGCCAGCAGTGCGGGGGAGGATCAGCCCCAGCATTTT
NA,TRBV20-1,many,TRBJ1-5,CSARVGAKTQPQHF,TGCAGTGCTAGAGTGGGGGCCAAAACGCAGCCCCAGCATTTT
NA,TRBV30,few,TRBJ2-2,CAWRYRNTGELFF,TGTGCCTGGAGGTACCGGAACACCGGGGAGCTGTTTTTT
TRBD1,TRBV29-1,once,TRBJ1-2,CSASPGTGYGYTF,TGCAGCGCGAGTCCCGGGACAGGGTATGGCTACACCTTC
NA,TRBV11-2,many,TRBJ2-1,CASSPTGVSGKSSYNEQFF,TGTGCCAGCAGCCCGACAGGGGTTAGCGGGAAGAGCTCCTACAATGAGCAGTTCTTC
TRBD2,TRBV7-2,many,TRBJ2-7,CASSRLAGGIYEQYF,TGTGCCAGCAGCCGACTAGCGGGAGGAATCTACGAGCAGTACTTC
TRBD1,TRBV9,many,TRBJ2-3,CASSPTGQGTDTQYF,TGTGCCAGCAGCCCCACGGGACAGGGGACAGATACGCAGTATTTT
NA,TRBV5-8,many,TRBJ2-1,CASSLELETDRVLTHNEQFF,TGTGCCAGCAGCTTGGAACTAGAGACAGACCGGGTCCTAACCCACAATGAGCAGTTCTTC
NA,TRBV5-1,NA,TRBJ1-3,CASSTNSGNTIYF,TGCGCCAGCAGCACCAACTCTGGAAACACCATATATTTT
TRBD1,TRBV30,NA,TRBJ2-5,CAWSPGQGAAETQYF,TGTGCCTGGAGTCCGGGACAGGGGGCTGCGGAGACCCAGTACTTC
NA,TRBV6-1,many,TRBJ1-4,CASSEQTINEKLFF,TGTGCCAGCAGTGAACAGACCATTAATGAAAAACTGTTTTTT
NA,TRBV11-2,many,TRBJ1-5,CASSSGTLGQPQHF,TGTGCCAGCAGCTCAGGGACCCTAGGGCAGCCCCAGCATTTT
TRBD1,TRBV6-5,many,TRBJ1-2,CASSSPPGQGSGYTF,TGTGCCAGCAGTTCGCCCCCGGGACAGGGTTCTGGCTACACCTTC
NA,TRBV21-1,many,TRBJ2-7,CASSSHQTSGRAIVYEQYF,TGTGCCAGCAGCTCGCACCAGACTAGCGGGAGGGCCATCGTTTACGAGCAGTACTTC
TRBD2,TRBV7-8,NA,TRBJ2-7,CASSPGLAGVGEQYF,TGTGCCAGCAGCCCTGGACTAGCGGGAGTAGGCGAGCAGTACTTC
NA,TRBV5-6,few,TRBJ2-1,CASSQRVGNYNEQFF,TGTGCCAGCAGCCAACGGGTCGGTAACTACAATGAGCAGTTCTTC
NA,TRBV7-3,NA,TRBJ2-5,CASSSIAGGETQCF,TGTGCCAGCAGCTCCATAGCAGGTGGAGAGACCCAGTGCTTC
TRBD2,TRBV5-1,many,TRBJ2-3,CASSHNSGRADTQYF,TGCGCCAGCAGCCATAATAGCGGGAGAGCAGATACGCAGTATTTT
NA,TRBV5-1,many,TRBJ2-7,CASSNTGSYEQYF,TGCGCCAGTTCCAACACGGGGTCCTACGAGCAGTACTTC
NA,TRBV18,NA,TRBJ1-4,CASSPRSDEKLFF,TGTGCCAGCTCACCTAGGTCTGATGAAAAACTGTTTTTT
NA,TRBV5-1,few,TRBJ1-1,CASSADPGQMNTEAFF,TGCGCCAGCAGCGCGGACCCGGGACAAATGAACACTGAAGCTTTCTTT
NA,TRBV5-1,many,TRBJ2-1,CASSFRDVTYNEQFF,TGCGCCAGCAGCTTCCGGGACGTAACCTACAATGAGCAGTTCTTC
TRBD1,TRBV7-3,many,TRBJ2-1,CASSSTGTGKHEQFF,TGTGCCAGCAGCTCTACCGGGACAGGGAAGCATGAGCAGTTCTTC
NA,TRBV3-1,NA,TRBJ1-1,CASSQAGATEAFF,TGTGCCAGCAGCCAAGCGGGGGCCACTGAGGCTTTCTTT
TRBD1,TRBV3-1,few,TRBJ2-7,CASSPWTGQDQYF,TGTGCCAGCAGCCCCTGGACAGGGCAGGACCAGTACTTC
NA,TRBV6-1,few,TRBJ2-1,CASSFVNGQFF,TGTGCCAGCAGTTTCGTCAATGGGCAGTTCTTC
NA,TRBV19,many,TRBJ2-5,CASSMEAGFSVETQYF,TGTGCCAGTAGTATGGAGGCGGGGTTTTCGGTGGAGACCCAGTACTTC